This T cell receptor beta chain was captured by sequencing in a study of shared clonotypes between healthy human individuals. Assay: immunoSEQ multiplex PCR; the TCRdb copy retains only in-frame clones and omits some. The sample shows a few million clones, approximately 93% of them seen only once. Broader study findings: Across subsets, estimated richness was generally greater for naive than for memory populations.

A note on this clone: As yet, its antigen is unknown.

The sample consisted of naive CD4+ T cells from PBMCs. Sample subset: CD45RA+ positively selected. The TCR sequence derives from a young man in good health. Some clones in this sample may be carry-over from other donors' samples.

In DNA form, the CDR3 reads TGCGCCAGCAGCCAGGGGACAGGGGCTTATGACACTGAAGCTTTCTTT. This codes for CASSQGTGAYDTEAFF. The chain uses TRBV5-1 and TRBJ1-1; 10 bases map to TRBD1. CDR1 SGHRS and CDR2 YFSETQ come from the germline V gene. The CDR3 loop spans 16 amino acids. The junction had 9 bases not matched to a gene; V was cut back by 4 bases and J by 3 bases. Supplemented by reference TRBV5-1 and TRBJ1-1, the full variable domain reads KAGVTQTPRYLIKTRGQQVTLSCSPISGHRSVSWYQQTPGQGLQFLFEYFSETQRNKGNFPGRFSGRQFSNSRSEMNVSTLELGDSALYLCASSQGTGAYDTEAFFGQGTRLTVV.